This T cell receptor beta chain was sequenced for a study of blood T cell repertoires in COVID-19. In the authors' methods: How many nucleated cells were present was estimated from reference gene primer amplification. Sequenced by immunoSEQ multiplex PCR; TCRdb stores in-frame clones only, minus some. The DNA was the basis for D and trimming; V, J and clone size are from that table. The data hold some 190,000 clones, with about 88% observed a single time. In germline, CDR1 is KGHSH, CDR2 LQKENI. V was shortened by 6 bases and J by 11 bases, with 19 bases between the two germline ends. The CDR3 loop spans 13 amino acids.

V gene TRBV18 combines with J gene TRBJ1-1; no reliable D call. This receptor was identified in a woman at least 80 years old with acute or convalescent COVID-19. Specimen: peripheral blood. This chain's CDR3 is CASSLRIPPSAFF. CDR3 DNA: TGTGCCAGCTCCCTGAGGATTCCTCCGTCTGCTTTCTTT.